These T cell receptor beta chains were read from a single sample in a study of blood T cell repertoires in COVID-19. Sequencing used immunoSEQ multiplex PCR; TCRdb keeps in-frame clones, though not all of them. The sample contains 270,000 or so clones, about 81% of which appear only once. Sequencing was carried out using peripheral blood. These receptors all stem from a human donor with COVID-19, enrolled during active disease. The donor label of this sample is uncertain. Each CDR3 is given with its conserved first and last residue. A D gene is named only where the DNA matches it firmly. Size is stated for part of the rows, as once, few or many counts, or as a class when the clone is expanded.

CDR3 DNA: TGTGCCACCAGGGACGGGGATGAGCAGTTCTTC
CDR3 protein: CATRDGDEQFF
V gene: TRBV24-1
J gene: TRBJ2-1
D gene: .
clone size: .

CDR3 DNA: TGTGCCGCACGGGAGGGGGCGTGGGAAAAACTGTTTTTT
CDR3 protein: CAAREGAWEKLFF
V gene: TRBV28
J gene: TRBJ1-4
D gene: TRBD1
clone size: once

CDR3 DNA: TGTGCCAGCAGTGAACGAATCGCGGACTACAATGAGCAGTTCTTC
CDR3 protein: CASSERIADYNEQFF
V gene: TRBV6-1
J gene: TRBJ2-1
D gene: .
clone size: .

CDR3 DNA: TGTGCCAGCAGTTTATCGTGGCGGACCTACGAGCAGTACTTC
CDR3 protein: CASSLSWRTYEQYF
V gene: TRBV27
J gene: TRBJ2-7
D gene: .
clone size: .

CDR3 DNA: TGTGCCAGCTCTTCCGGACTGACTCAGCTAAATGAAAAACTGTTTTTT
CDR3 protein: CASSSGLTQLNEKLFF
V gene: TRBV18
J gene: TRBJ1-4
D gene: .
clone size: .

CDR3 DNA: TGTGCCTGCAAACCGAGCTCTGGAAACACCATATATTTT
CDR3 protein: CACKPSSGNTIYF
V gene: TRBV30
J gene: TRBJ1-3
D gene: .
clone size: .

CDR3 DNA: TGTGCCACCAGTGATTGGGGAGGGAGTCAGTCGGGAGAGACCCAGTACTTC
CDR3 protein: CATSDWGGSQSGETQYF
V gene: TRBV24-1
J gene: TRBJ2-5
D gene: TRBD2
clone size: .

CDR3 DNA: TGTGCCAGCAGTGACCAAACAGGGGCAGGGCTTAATGGCTACACCTTC
CDR3 protein: CASSDQTGAGLNGYTF
V gene: TRBV25-1
J gene: TRBJ1-2
D gene: TRBD1
clone size: .

CDR3 DNA: TGTGCCAGCAGCCCCAGAGACAGGGGTGGATCACCCCTCCACTTT
CDR3 protein: CASSPRDRGGSPLHF
V gene: TRBV9
J gene: TRBJ1-6
D gene: TRBD1
clone size: .

CDR3 DNA: TGTGCCATCAGTGAGTCGCTAGCGGGGCGCTCCTACAATGAGCAGTTCTTC
CDR3 protein: CAISESLAGRSYNEQFF
V gene: TRBV10-3
J gene: TRBJ2-1
D gene: TRBD2
clone size: .

CDR3 DNA: TGTGCCAGCAGTGACAGGGGGCCGGGGAACACCGGGGAGCTGTTTTTT
CDR3 protein: CASSDRGPGNTGELFF
V gene: TRBV25-1
J gene: TRBJ2-2
D gene: TRBD1
clone size: .

CDR3 DNA: TGTGCCAGCAGTCGGGACAGGGGGGTTTCTAACTATGGCTACACCTTC
CDR3 protein: CASSRDRGVSNYGYTF
V gene: TRBV28
J gene: TRBJ1-2
D gene: TRBD1
clone size: .

CDR3 DNA: TGTGCCAGCAGCGTAGGCGACAGGGGGCGCCGGTGGACTGAAGCTTTCTTT
CDR3 protein: CASSVGDRGRRWTEAFF
V gene: TRBV9
J gene: TRBJ1-1
D gene: TRBD1
clone size: .

CDR3 DNA: TGTGCCAGCAGTTTCCTAGCGGGAGGAGGGGCAGATACGCAGTATTTT
CDR3 protein: CASSFLAGGGADTQYF
V gene: TRBV6-6
J gene: TRBJ2-3
D gene: TRBD2
clone size: .

CDR3 DNA: TGTGCCACCAGCAGTAGTTCTAACTATGGCTACACCTTC
CDR3 protein: CATSSSSNYGYTF
V gene: TRBV15
J gene: TRBJ1-2
D gene: .
clone size: .

CDR3 DNA: TGTGCCAGCAGCTCTACTAATAGCAATCAGCCCCAGCATTTT
CDR3 protein: CASSSTNSNQPQHF
V gene: TRBV7-8
J gene: TRBJ1-5
D gene: .
clone size: many